A selection of T cell receptor beta chains follows, all from one sample in a study of shared clonotypes between healthy human individuals. Clones were sequenced by immunoSEQ multiplex PCR, and TCRdb holds only the in-frame ones, with some missing. Of some 2,000,000 clones in the sample, around 96% were seen once. The sequenced sample consisted of naive CD8+ T cells sorted from blood. The receptors here all came from a man aged 18 to 29 in good health. Both conserved end residues are trimmed from each CDR3.

V gene: TRBV19; J gene: TRBJ2-7; CDR3 protein: ASSIRTFYEQY
V gene: TRBV7-9; J gene: TRBJ2-3; CDR3 protein: ASSRLWEDTQY
V gene: TRBV19; J gene: TRBJ2-2; CDR3 protein: ASRPPDLAGTGELF
V gene: TRBV27; J gene: TRBJ2-5; CDR3 protein: ASRPSNYPGETQY
V gene: TRBV4-1; J gene: TRBJ2-1; CDR3 protein: ASSLLTSGTYNEQF
V gene: TRBV5-4; J gene: TRBJ2-7; CDR3 protein: ASSFRDSGREQY
V gene: TRBV5-6; J gene: TRBJ1-6; CDR3 protein: ASSLVGEGSPLH
V gene: TRBV27; J gene: TRBJ2-7; CDR3 protein: ASSYVQGLEQY
V gene: TRBV6-5; J gene: TRBJ1-2; CDR3 protein: ASSDRDSELYGYT
V gene: TRBV7-8; J gene: TRBJ2-7; CDR3 protein: ASSIGAGLDEQY
V gene: TRBV7-9; J gene: TRBJ2-5; CDR3 protein: ASSFPRTGTEETQY
V gene: TRBV30; J gene: TRBJ2-3; CDR3 protein: AWVRGVGTDTQY
V gene: TRBV11-2; J gene: TRBJ1-1; CDR3 protein: ASSLNNPEAF
V gene: TRBV5-1; J gene: TRBJ1-1; CDR3 protein: ASSLDQGMNTEAF
V gene: TRBV2; J gene: TRBJ2-5; CDR3 protein: ASKRAEEETQY
V gene: TRBV7-6; J gene: TRBJ2-1; CDR3 protein: ASSSGTYYNEQF
V gene: TRBV5-4; J gene: TRBJ2-7; CDR3 protein: ASSWGGEQY